This TCR beta chain was captured by sequencing in a study of blood T cell repertoires in COVID-19. Background on the study: The cDNA or gDNA used as material had been derived from T cells, B-cell-depleted T cells, or PBMCs.

This table comes from immunoSEQ multiplex PCR, and its TCRdb copy is limited to in-frame clones, with some not included. The sample consists of about 260,000 clones, roughly 87% of them appearing once. The CDR3 spans 15 residues. Germline-derived CDR1 and CDR2 are SEHNR and FQNEAQ (reference sequence). Trimming shortened V by 3 bases and J by 0 bases, and 9 bases separated the two germline ends. This TCR came from a woman aged 50 to 65 who had recovered from COVID-19. The sequencing sample was made of peripheral blood. This chain connects TRBV7-9 to TRBJ2-1; D gene ambiguous. The CDR3 DNA sequence: TGTGCCAGCAGCTTCTTGGGCAGCTCCTACAATGAGCAGTTCTTC. Amino acids: CASSFLGSSYNEQFF.